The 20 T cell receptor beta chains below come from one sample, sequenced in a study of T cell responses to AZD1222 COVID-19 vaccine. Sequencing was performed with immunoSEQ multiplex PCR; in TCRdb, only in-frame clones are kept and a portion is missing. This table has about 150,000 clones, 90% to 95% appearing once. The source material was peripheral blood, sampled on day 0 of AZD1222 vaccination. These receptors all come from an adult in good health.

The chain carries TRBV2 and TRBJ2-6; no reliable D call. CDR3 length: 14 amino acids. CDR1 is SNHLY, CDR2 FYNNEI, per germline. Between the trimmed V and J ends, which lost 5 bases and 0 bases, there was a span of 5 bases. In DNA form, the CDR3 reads TGTGCCAGCAGTCCAGTCTCTGGGGCCAACGTCCTGACTTTC. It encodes CASSPVSGANVLTF.

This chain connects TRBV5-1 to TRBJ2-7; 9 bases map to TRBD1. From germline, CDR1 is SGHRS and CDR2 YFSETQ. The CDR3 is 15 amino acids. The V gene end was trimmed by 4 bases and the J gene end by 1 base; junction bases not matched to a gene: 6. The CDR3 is CASSPAGTGSYEQYF. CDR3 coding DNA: TGCGCCAGCAGCCCCGCCGGGACAGGGTCCTACGAGCAGTACTTC.

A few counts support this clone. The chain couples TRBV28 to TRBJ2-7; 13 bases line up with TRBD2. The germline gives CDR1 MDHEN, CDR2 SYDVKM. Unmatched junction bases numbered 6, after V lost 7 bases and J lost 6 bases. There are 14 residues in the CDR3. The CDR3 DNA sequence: TGTGCCAGCACCCTACTAGCGGGAGGGAGCGAGCAGTACTTC. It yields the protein CASTLLAGGSEQYF. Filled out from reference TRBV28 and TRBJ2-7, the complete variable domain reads DVKVTQSSRYLVKRTGEKVFLECVQDMDHENMFWYRQDPGLGLRLIYFSYDVKMKEKGDIPEGYSVSREKKERFSLILESASTNQTSMYLCASTLLAGGSEQYFGPGTRLTVT.

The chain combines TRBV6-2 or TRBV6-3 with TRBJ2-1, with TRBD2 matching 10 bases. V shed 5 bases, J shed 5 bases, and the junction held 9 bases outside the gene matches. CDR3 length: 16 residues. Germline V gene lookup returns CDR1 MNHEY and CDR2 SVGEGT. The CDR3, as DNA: TGTGCCAGCAGTCCCCTAGGGACTAGCGTGCACAATGAGCAGTTCTTC. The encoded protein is CASSPLGTSVHNEQFF.

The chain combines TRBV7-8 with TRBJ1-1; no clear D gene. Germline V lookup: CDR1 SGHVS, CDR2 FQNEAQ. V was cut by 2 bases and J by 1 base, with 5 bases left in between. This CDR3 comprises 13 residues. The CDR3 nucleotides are TGTGCCAGCAGCTTATTAGAGAACACTGAAGCTTTCTTT. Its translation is CASSLLENTEAFF.

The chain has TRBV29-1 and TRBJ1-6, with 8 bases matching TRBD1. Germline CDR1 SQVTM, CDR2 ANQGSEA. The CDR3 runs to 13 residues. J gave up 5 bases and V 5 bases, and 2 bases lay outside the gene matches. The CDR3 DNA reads TGCAGCGTTCAGGGGGCGGATAATTCACCCCTCCACTTT. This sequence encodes CSVQGADNSPLHF.

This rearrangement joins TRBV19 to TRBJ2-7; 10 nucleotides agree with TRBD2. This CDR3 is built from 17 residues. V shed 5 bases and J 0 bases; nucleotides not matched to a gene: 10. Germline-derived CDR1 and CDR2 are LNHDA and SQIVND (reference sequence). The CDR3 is CASSARTSGKRSYEQYF. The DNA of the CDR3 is TGTGCCAGTAGTGCCCGGACTAGCGGAAAACGCTCCTACGAGCAGTACTTC.

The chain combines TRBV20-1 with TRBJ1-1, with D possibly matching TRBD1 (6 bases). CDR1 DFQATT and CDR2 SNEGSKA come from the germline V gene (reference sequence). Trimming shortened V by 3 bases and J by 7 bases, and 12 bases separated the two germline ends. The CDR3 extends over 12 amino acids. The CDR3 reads CSASEGVGEAFF. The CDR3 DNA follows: TGCAGTGCTAGTGAGGGGGTGGGTGAAGCTTTCTTT.

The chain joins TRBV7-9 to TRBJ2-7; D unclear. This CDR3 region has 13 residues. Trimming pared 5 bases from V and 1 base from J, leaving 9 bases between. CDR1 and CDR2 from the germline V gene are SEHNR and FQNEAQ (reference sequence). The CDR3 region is CASSGWFSYEQYF. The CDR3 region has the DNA TGTGCCAGCAGCGGGTGGTTTTCCTACGAGCAGTACTTC.

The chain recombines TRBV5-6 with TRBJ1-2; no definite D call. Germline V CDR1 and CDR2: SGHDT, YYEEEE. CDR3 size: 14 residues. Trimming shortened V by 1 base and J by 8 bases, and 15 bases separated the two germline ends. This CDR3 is CASSLITRDGGYTF. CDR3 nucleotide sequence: TGTGCCAGCAGCTTGATAACCCGAGACGGGGGCTACACCTTC. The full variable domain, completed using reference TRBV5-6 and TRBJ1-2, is DAGVTQSPTHLIKTRGQQVTLRCSPKSGHDTVSWYQQALGQGPQFIFQYYEEEERQRGNFPDRFSGHQFPNYSSELNVNALLLGDSALYLCASSLITRDGGYTFGSGTRLTVV.

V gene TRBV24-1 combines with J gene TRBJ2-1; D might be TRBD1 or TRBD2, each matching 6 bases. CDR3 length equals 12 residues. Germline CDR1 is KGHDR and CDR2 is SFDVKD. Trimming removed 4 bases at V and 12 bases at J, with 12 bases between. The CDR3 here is CATSEGGRGQFF. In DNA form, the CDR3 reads TGTGCCACCAGTGAAGGGGGGAGAGGGCAGTTCTTC.

The CDR3 spells CASSQDVAAGQGFTDTQYF. The CDR3 nucleotides read TGCGCCAGCAGCCAAGATGTAGCCGCCGGACAGGGATTCACAGATACGCAGTATTTT. The chain recombines TRBV4-3 with TRBJ2-3, with 8 positions matching TRBD1. The germline CDR1 and CDR2 sequences are LGHNA and YSLEER. V was pared by 0 bases and J by 2 bases, with 13 bases of the junction left unmatched. The CDR3 extends over 19 amino acids.

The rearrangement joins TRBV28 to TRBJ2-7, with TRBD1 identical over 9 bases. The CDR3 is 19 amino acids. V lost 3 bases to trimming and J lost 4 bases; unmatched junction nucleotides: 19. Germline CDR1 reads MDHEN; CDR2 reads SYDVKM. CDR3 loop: CASSLKATIAGTGSYEQYF. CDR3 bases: TGTGCCAGCAGTTTGAAGGCAACAATCGCCGGGACAGGGTCGTACGAGCAGTACTTC.

CDR3 amino acids: CASRPGQVVAEQFF. The CDR3 DNA is TGTGCCAGCAGACCGGGACAGGTGGTCGCTGAGCAGTTCTTC. This chain connects TRBV28 to TRBJ2-1, with 8 bases matching TRBD1. The germline V gene has CDR1 MDHEN and CDR2 SYDVKM. CDR3 length: 14 residues. Trimming removed 6 bases from V and 9 bases from J; junction bases left unmatched: 10.

CDR3 protein: CASSQDMTGGASSNGELFF. In DNA, the CDR3 is TGTGCCAGCAGCCAAGATATGACCGGGGGGGCGAGTAGTAACGGGGAGCTGTTTTTT. The chain carries TRBV4-2 and TRBJ2-2; 8 nucleotides agree with TRBD2. CDR3 length: 19 amino acids. From germline, CDR1 is LGHNA and CDR2 YNFKEQ. Unmatched junction bases numbered 16, after V lost 0 bases and J lost 7 bases.

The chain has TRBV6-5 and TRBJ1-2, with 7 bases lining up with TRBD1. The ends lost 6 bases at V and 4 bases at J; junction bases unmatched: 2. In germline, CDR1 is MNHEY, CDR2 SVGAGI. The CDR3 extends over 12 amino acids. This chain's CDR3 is CASSRTGYGYTF. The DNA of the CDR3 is TGTGCCAGCAGCAGGACAGGCTATGGCTACACCTTC.

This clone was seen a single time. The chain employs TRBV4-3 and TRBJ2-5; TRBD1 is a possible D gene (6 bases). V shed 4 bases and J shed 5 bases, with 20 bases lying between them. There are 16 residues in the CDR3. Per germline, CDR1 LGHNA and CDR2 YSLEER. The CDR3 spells CASSLQYRARRETQYF. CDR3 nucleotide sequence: TGCGCCAGCAGCCTACAATACAGGGCCAGGCGGGAGACCCAGTACTTC.

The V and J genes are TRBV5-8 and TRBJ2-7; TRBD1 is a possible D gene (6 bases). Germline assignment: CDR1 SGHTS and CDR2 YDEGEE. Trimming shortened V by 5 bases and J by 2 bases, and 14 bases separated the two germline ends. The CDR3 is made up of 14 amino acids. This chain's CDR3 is CASRGGHAPYEQYF. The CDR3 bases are TGTGCCAGCAGAGGGGGTCACGCACCCTACGAGCAGTACTTC.

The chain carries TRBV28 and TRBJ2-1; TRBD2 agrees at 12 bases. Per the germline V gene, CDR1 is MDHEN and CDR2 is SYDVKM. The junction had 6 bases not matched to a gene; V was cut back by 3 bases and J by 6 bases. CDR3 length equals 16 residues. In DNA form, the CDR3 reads TGTGCCAGCAGTTTGGCTGGACTAGCGGGACCCAATGAGCAGTTCTTC. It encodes CASSLAGLAGPNEQFF.

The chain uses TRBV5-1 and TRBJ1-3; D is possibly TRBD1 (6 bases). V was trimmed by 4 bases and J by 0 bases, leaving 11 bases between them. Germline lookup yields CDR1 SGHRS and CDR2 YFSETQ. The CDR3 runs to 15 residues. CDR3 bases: TGCGCCAGCAGCGAGACAGGACGCTCTGGAAACACCATATATTTT. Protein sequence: CASSETGRSGNTIYF.